The 10 T cell receptor beta chains in this list originate from one sample, sequenced in a study of T cell clonotyping in hematopoietic cell transplantation. Sequencing used immunoSEQ multiplex PCR; TCRdb keeps in-frame clones, though not all of them. Among 15,000 to 20,000 clones listed, around 85% were seen once. Sequenced here: PBMCs, sampled 100 days after allogeneic stem cell transplant. These receptors originate from a male patient aged 60 to 75 who had an allogeneic stem cell transplant from a related donor, so the T cells may come from the graft donor. Some clones in this sample may be carry-over from other donors' samples.

The chain couples TRBV6-5 to TRBJ1-2; 7 nucleotides match TRBD1. Trimming took 0 bases from V and 8 from J; bases not matched to a gene: 12. Looked up from germline, CDR1 is MNHEY and CDR2 is SVGAGI. The CDR3 is made up of 16 amino acids. CDR3 nucleotides: TGTGCCAGCAGTTACTCTCAACAGGGGCCCAGAGGGGGCTACACCTTC. This gives the protein CASSYSQQGPRGGYTF.

This clone was observed a single time. The chain carries TRBV4-1 and TRBJ1-5, with 8 bases aligning to TRBD1. Germline loops: CDR1 MGHRA, CDR2 YSYEKL. With 4 bases clipped from V and 5 bases from J, the junction kept 10 bases outside the gene matches. The CDR3 is made up of 16 amino acids. This CDR3 is CASSLGQGTWDQPQHF. DNA for the CDR3: TGCGCCAGCAGCCTCGGACAGGGCACTTGGGATCAGCCCCAGCATTTT.

The chain couples TRBV10-3 to TRBJ2-2, with 7 positions matching TRBD2. V dropped 1 base and J dropped 2; count of bases not matched to a gene: 7. This CDR3 region has 17 residues. Germline loops: CDR1 ENHRY, CDR2 SYGVKD. The CDR3 nucleotides read TGTGCCATCAGTGAGTTTCTAGCGGAAACTAACACCGGGGAGCTGTTTTTT. It specifies CAISEFLAETNTGELFF.

This chain connects TRBV7-9 to TRBJ1-1; D remains unclear. Looked up from germline, CDR1 is SEHNR and CDR2 is FQNEAQ (reference sequence). The CDR3 consists of 13 residues. Deletions cut 5 bases from V and 6 bases from J, with 13 bases between. The chain's CDR3 is CASSTRVRPEAFF. CDR3 sequence (DNA): TGTGCCAGCAGCACAAGGGTGCGGCCTGAAGCTTTCTTT.

The rearrangement links TRBV29-1 to TRBJ2-7, with no clear D. There are 12 residues in the CDR3. The germline gives CDR1 SQVTM, CDR2 ANQGSEA. Trimming cost V 7 bases and J 3 bases, with 13 bases left between them. DNA for the CDR3: TGCAGCGCTGGGGAAGGGTACTACGAGCAGTACTTC. The encoded protein is CSAGEGYYEQYF.

CDR3 in DNA: TGTGCCAGCAGTGGTCCCATTTACGGTCGAGGTGAGGAGACCCAGTACTTC. It encodes CASSGPIYGRGEETQYF. The chain combines TRBV2 with TRBJ2-5, with D unresolved. The CDR3 has 17 residues. The V end was cut by 4 bases, the J end by 5 bases, with 23 bases between. Germline V CDR1 and CDR2: SNHLY, FYNNEI.

The chain carries TRBV14 and TRBJ1-2; D is perhaps TRBD1 (5 bases). The CDR3 runs to 12 residues. The V end was cut by 4 bases, the J end by 2 bases, with 5 bases between. CDR1 and CDR2 (germline): SGHDN, FVKESK. The chain's CDR3 is CASSRQNYGYTF. CDR3 nucleotides: TGTGCCAGCAGCCGACAGAACTATGGCTACACCTTC.

The V and J genes are TRBV5-6 and TRBJ1-1; D is uncertain. In germline, CDR1 is SGHDT, CDR2 YYEEEE. This CDR3 spans 14 amino acids. The V gene lost 2 bases and the J gene lost 1 base, with 9 bases spanning the gap. The CDR3 spells CASSFFTGNTEAFF. DNA of the CDR3: TGTGCCAGCAGCTTTTTCACGGGGAACACTGAAGCTTTCTTT.

V is TRBV20-1 and J is TRBJ2-5, with D uncertain. The CDR3 contains 11 residues. V shed 5 bases and J shed 5 bases, with 9 bases lying between them. Germline V gene lookup returns CDR1 DFQATT and CDR2 SNEGSKA (reference sequence). DNA for the CDR3: TGCAGTGCTCTCATACAGGAGACCCAGTACTTC. It encodes CSALIQETQYF.

The gene calls are TRBV19 and TRBJ1-5; perhaps TRBD1 as D (6 bases). Trimming left V 5 bases short and J 3 bases short, with 8 bases between. The CDR3 has 13 residues. Germline CDR1 is LNHDA and CDR2 is SQIVND (reference sequence). As DNA, the CDR3 is TGTGCCAGTAGTGCGGGGGCCAATCAGCCCCAGCATTTT. Its translation: CASSAGANQPQHF.